What follows are 22 T cell receptor beta chains derived from one specimen sequenced in a study of T cells in Graves' hyperthyroidism and ophthalmopathy. TCR beta CDR3 regions were amplified from RNA. HTBI primers drove first-round RT-PCR of the TCR CDR3. TCRdb analysed the multiplex PCR reads with MiXCR anew, one entry per CDR3 protein. Of approximately 690,000 distinct CDR3 sequences listed, approximately 14% are singletons. The sequencing input was blood. The receptor source for this set is a woman aged 50 to 65 with Graves' ophthalmopathy.

In its sample, this clonotype was seen many times. The chain carries TRBV11-2 and TRBJ1-1; D call uncertain. V gave up 0 bases and J gave up 3 bases, with 11 bases separating them. The CDR3 is made up of 15 amino acids. Germline V gene sequence: CDR1 SGHAT, CDR2 FQNNGV. CDR3 sequence reads: CASSLEADTHTEAFF. The CDR3 bases are TGTGCCAGCAGCTTAGAAGCGGATACCCACACTGAAGCTTTCTTT.

The rearrangement uses TRBV6-1 and TRBJ2-1, with 11 bases fitting TRBD2. This CDR3 has 15 amino acids. Germline-derived CDR1 and CDR2 are MNHNS and SASEGT. V lost 5 bases to trimming and J lost 3 bases; unmatched junction nucleotides: 3. Here the CDR3 reads CASSSSGRFYNEQFF. The CDR3 nucleotides read TGTGCCAGCAGTTCTAGCGGGAGGTTCTACAATGAGCAGTTCTTC.

This clonotype came up many times. The chain joins TRBV20-1 to TRBJ2-7, with D possibly TRBD1 on 5 matching bases. This CDR3 region has 15 residues. V was pared by 4 bases and J by 2 bases, with 18 bases between. In germline, CDR1 is DFQATT, CDR2 SNEGSKA (reference sequence). This CDR3 reads CSAIQLDSLTYEQYF. The DNA for the CDR3 is TGCAGTGCTATCCAACTCGACAGTCTCACCTACGAGCAGTACTTC.

The rearrangement uses TRBV11-2 and TRBJ1-1; no clear D gene. The V gene's germline CDR1 is SGHAT and CDR2 FQNNGV. V shed 2 bases and J shed 4 bases, with 8 bases lying between them. This CDR3 contains 13 residues. CDR3 region: CASSLYEGTEAFF. The DNA for the CDR3 is TGTGCCAGCAGCTTATACGAGGGCACTGAAGCTTTCTTT.

The chain carries TRBV11-2 and TRBJ2-3; TRBD2 matches 15 bases. This CDR3 is built from 17 residues. Looked up from germline, CDR1 is SGHAT and CDR2 is FQNNGV. The V and J ends lost 4 bases and 3 bases, in that order; junction bases with no gene match: 5. Here the CDR3 reads CASSSRGLAGGTDTQYF. In DNA form, the CDR3 reads TGTGCCAGCAGCTCCCGAGGACTAGCGGGAGGGACAGATACGCAGTATTTT.

Many counts were recorded for this clonotype. This chain joins TRBV12-3 or TRBV12-4 and TRBJ2-1; D is uncertain. Trimming removed 5 bases from V and 6 bases from J, with 11 bases in between. The CDR3 has 13 amino acids. CDR3 DNA: TGTGCCAGCAGTACAACAACGGGCAATGAGCAGTTCTTC. Its protein product is CASSTTTGNEQFF.

This clonotype showed up many times. CDR3 sequence: CAWSPMGQGGNEQYF. The CDR3 DNA reads TGTGCCTGGAGTCCTATGGGACAGGGCGGGAACGAGCAGTACTTC. This chain joins TRBV30 and TRBJ2-7, with TRBD1 matching over 9 bases. Germline V gives CDR1 GTSNPN, CDR2 SVGIG (reference sequence). The V gene end was trimmed by 2 bases and the J gene end by 5 bases; junction bases not matched to a gene: 10. CDR3 size: 15 residues.

Concerning this clonotype: At one end the junction does not follow the germline gene, possibly because of a read error. The J gene is TRBJ1-1, the V gene TRBV3-1; D might be TRBD1 (5 bases). CDR1 LGHDT and CDR2 YNNKEL come from the germline V gene (reference sequence). CDR3 length equals 11 residues. In nucleotides, the CDR3 is TGTGCCAGCAGCCAAGTACAGGTGCGGATCTTT. Protein product: CASSQVQVRIF.

This clonotype was recorded at least ten times. The gene calls are TRBV5-1 and TRBJ2-3; TRBD1 is a possible D gene (6 bases). This CDR3 has 15 residues. V was shortened by 0 bases and J by 4 bases, with 12 bases between the two germline ends. In germline, CDR1 is SGHRS, CDR2 YFSETQ. The CDR3 protein is CASSLEQGTSDTQYF. CDR3 DNA sequence: TGCGCCAGCAGCTTGGAGCAGGGGACCTCAGATACGCAGTATTTT.

The sample holds many counts of this clonotype. The rearrangement links TRBV6-2 or TRBV6-3 to TRBJ2-1, with D maybe TRBD2 (5 bases). The CDR3 is 14 amino acids. V was pared by 5 bases and J by 7 bases, with 15 bases between. Germline CDR1 and CDR2: MNHEY and SVGEGT. Here the CDR3 DNA reads TGTGCCAGCAGTAATACTAGGGTAGGGAATGAGCAGTTCTTC. Its protein is CASSNTRVGNEQFF.

This rearrangement joins TRBV7-2 to TRBJ1-6; D is undetermined. Germline V lookup: CDR1 SGHTA, CDR2 FQGNSA. The germline V and J ends were trimmed by 5 bases and 8 bases, with 19 bases remaining between them. The CDR3 length is 16 residues. The CDR3 reads CASSTRRWTEDSPLHF. The CDR3 DNA follows: TGTGCCAGCAGCACCCGCCGGTGGACGGAAGATTCACCCCTCCACTTT.

This clonotype has at least ten counts. CDR3 protein: CASSRDFAGVQQYF. The CDR3 coding sequence is TGTGCCAGCAGCCGGGACTTCGCGGGTGTACAGCAGTACTTC. The gene calls are TRBV11-3 and TRBJ2-7, with D possibly matching TRBD2 (6 bases). V shed 5 bases and J shed 8 bases, with 19 bases lying between them. The CDR3 runs to 14 residues. Germline CDR1 and CDR2: SGHNT and YENEEA.

At least ten counts were recorded for this clonotype. The rearrangement links TRBV12-3 or TRBV12-4 to TRBJ1-1; perhaps TRBD1 as D (6 bases). This CDR3 has 13 residues. V lost 7 bases, J lost 6 bases, and 15 bases lay in between. CDR3 in amino acids: CASKTGHQSEAFF. In nucleotides, the CDR3 is TGTGCCAGCAAGACGGGACATCAATCTGAAGCTTTCTTT.

This clonotype was seen only a few times. The chain couples TRBV20-1 to TRBJ1-1; weak D call: TRBD1 (5 bases). V was clipped by 1 base and J by 4 bases, with 13 bases between them. CDR1 DFQATT and CDR2 SNEGSKA come from the germline V gene (reference sequence). The CDR3 has 14 residues. DNA of the CDR3: TGCAGTGCTAGAGCAGGGAGGGTGAGCACTGAAGCTTTCTTT. Amino acids: CSARAGRVSTEAFF.

The genes are TRBV5-4 and TRBJ1-2; 7 positions match TRBD1. Germline lookup yields CDR1 SGHNT and CDR2 YYREEE (reference sequence). J gave up 2 bases and V 6 bases, and 10 bases lay outside the gene matches. The CDR3 runs to 15 residues. The CDR3 bases are TGTGCCAGCATCCGGAGGGGGGGACAGAACTATGGCTACACCTTC. This encodes CASIRRGGQNYGYTF.

Many counts were recorded for this clonotype. The V and J genes are TRBV20-1 and TRBJ2-7; 11 positions agree with TRBD2. The germline CDR1 and CDR2 sequences are DFQATT and SNEGSKA (reference sequence). CDR3 length: 17 amino acids. The ends lost 6 bases at V and 1 base at J; junction bases unmatched: 14. CDR3 nucleotides: TGCAGTGCATCAGGGGACTGGCGACTAGCGGGGTCCTACGAGCAGTACTTC. It is translated as CSASGDWRLAGSYEQYF.

This clonotype has just a few counts. A much bigger clone sits one base away, suggesting this may be a read error. The chain uses TRBV7-6 and TRBJ1-1; D call uncertain. V lost 1 base and J lost 10, with 10 bases in between. This CDR3 comprises 12 residues. Germline CDR1 SGHVS, CDR2 FNYEAQ. The CDR3 loop is CASSLGADGAFF. CDR3 nucleotides: TGTGCCAGCAGCTTAGGGGCGGATGGAGCTTTCTTT. The whole variable domain, remainder taken from reference TRBV7-6 and TRBJ1-1, is GAGVSQSPRYKVTKRGQDVALRCDPISGHVSLYWYRQALGQGPEFLTYFNYEAQQDKSGLPNDRFSAERPEGSISTLTIQRTEQRDSAMYRCASSLGADGAFFGQGTRLTVV.

V usage is TRBV5-1 and J usage is TRBJ1-4; TRBD1 matches at 7 bases. Germline V gene lookup returns CDR1 SGHRS and CDR2 YFSETQ. The V segment lost 2 bases and the J segment 6 bases; nucleotides outside the gene matches: 7. The CDR3 totals 15 residues. The CDR3 region has the DNA TGCGCCAGCAGCTTCCTTGGCGGGACAGATGAAAAACTGTTTTTT. Translated, it gives CASSFLGGTDEKLFF.

There are many counts of this clonotype. V is TRBV2 and J is TRBJ2-1; TRBD2 agrees at 8 bases. J gave up 9 bases and V 4 bases, and 11 bases lay outside the gene matches. This CDR3 has 15 amino acids. Germline CDR1 SNHLY, CDR2 FYNNEI. The CDR3 DNA reads as TGTGCCAGCAGTGCGAGTGGTAGCGGGATAGGTGAGCAGTTCTTC. Translation: CASSASGSGIGEQFF.

The chain is built from TRBV12-3 or TRBV12-4 and TRBJ2-3; no clear D gene. Trimming took 7 bases from V and 4 from J, leaving 15 bases between them. The CDR3 is made up of 14 amino acids. CDR3 amino acids: CASNLSPPPDTQYF. In nucleotides, the CDR3 is TGTGCCAGCAACCTTAGTCCACCGCCAGATACGCAGTATTTT.

The chain uses TRBV20-1 and TRBJ2-2, with D possibly TRBD1 on 5 matching bases. This CDR3 has 13 amino acids. Germline values: CDR1 DFQATT, CDR2 SNEGSKA (reference sequence). V lost 4 bases and J 3 bases, leaving 9 bases between the germline ends. In DNA form, the CDR3 reads TGCAGTGCTATGATAGGGGACACCGGGGAGCTGTTTTTT. Amino acid sequence: CSAMIGDTGELFF.

In its sample, this clonotype was seen a few times. The chain has TRBV5-1 and TRBJ2-2; 9 bases align to TRBD1. Germline CDR1 reads SGHRS; CDR2 reads YFSETQ. Losses at the gene ends were 5 bases for V and 2 bases for J; bases not matched to a gene: 7. This CDR3 has 16 residues. As DNA, the CDR3 is TGCGCCAGCAGAGCTCCGGGACAGGGAAACACCGGGGAGCTGTTTTTT. It specifies CASRAPGQGNTGELFF.